Sequencing of this T cell receptor (beta chain) was carried out in a study of cytomegalovirus exposure and HLA in healthy donors. Study-wide points: That first-cohort TCR clusters tended to co-occur in the 95 to 150 validation repertoires was found in a later analysis. A list of approximately 160 TCR beta chains associated with cytomegalovirus was given. There were some public TCRs occurring in many donors, but most TCR sequences were rare. Three of the chains that were CMV-associated were confirmed in vitro to be specific for CMV antigens.

On this clone itself: Its antigen is unknown.

Clones were sequenced by immunoSEQ multiplex PCR, and TCRdb holds only the in-frame ones, with some missing. The sample lists 250,000 or so clones, roughly 90% occurring once. CDR3 length: 17 residues. Germline values: CDR1 SGDLS, CDR2 YYNGEE. V shed 4 bases and J 4 bases; nucleotides not matched to a gene: 15. The sequence was obtained from a woman aged 18-29 years in good health and CMV-seronegative. This chain uses TRBV9 with TRBJ1-2; TRBD1 agrees at 8 bases. Sequenced: PBMCs. The CDR3 coding sequence is TGTGCCAGCAGCTCGGGTCAGGGGGCGTTTTCCCCCTATGGCTACACCTTC. Amino acid sequence: CASSSGQGAFSPYGYTF. The full variable domain, in which reference TRBV9 and TRBJ1-2 provide the parts outside the CDR3, is DSGVTQTPKHLITATGQRVTLRCSPRSGDLSVYWYQQSLDQGLQFLIQYYNGEERAKGNILERFSAQQFPDLHSELNLSSLELGDSALYFCASSSGQGAFSPYGYTFGSGTRLTVV.